Presented here are 10 T cell receptor beta chains from one specimen sequenced in a study of blood T cell repertoires in COVID-19. Profiling relied on immunoSEQ multiplex PCR, and the TCRdb table lists in-frame clones only, not all of them. Of about 200,000 clones detected, around 81% appear once; the ten largest clones hold approximately 7.2%. Sequencing was carried out using peripheral blood. The receptors come from a woman in her sixties or seventies with acute or convalescent COVID-19.

The chain joins TRBV11-2 to TRBJ2-3; 7 bases are shared with TRBD2. V lost 8 bases to trimming and J lost 2 bases; unmatched junction nucleotides: 7. The CDR3 covers 14 residues. Per the germline V gene, CDR1 is SGHAT and CDR2 is FQNNGV. In DNA, the CDR3 is TGTGCCAGCCGGCGCGGGGGATACACAGATACGCAGTATTTT. Translation: CASRRGGYTDTQYF. The variable domain in full, with the rest retrieved from reference TRBV11-2 and TRBJ2-3, is EAGVAQSPRYKIIEKRQSVAFWCNPISGHATLYWYQQILGQGPKLLIQFQNNGVVDDSQLPKDRFSAERLKGVDSTLKIQPAKLEDSAVYLCASRRGGYTDTQYFGPGTRLTVL.

This chain links TRBV15 with TRBJ2-2, with 7 nucleotides matching TRBD1. Germline assignment: CDR1 LNHNV and CDR2 YYDKDF (reference sequence). V shed 7 bases and J 6 bases; nucleotides not matched to a gene: 8. The CDR3 sequence is 14 residues long. The CDR3 here is CATITGDRAGELFF. Here the CDR3 DNA reads TGTGCCACCATTACAGGGGATCGGGCCGGGGAGCTGTTTTTT.

This CDR3 is CASSVGLGKTYEQYF. The CDR3 DNA is TGCGCCAGCAGCGTTGGACTAGGGAAAACGTACGAGCAGTACTTC. The genes are TRBV10-1 and TRBJ2-7; 7 positions agree with TRBD2. Per germline, CDR1 WNHNN and CDR2 SYGVQD (reference sequence). Unmatched junction bases numbered 12, after V lost 6 bases and J lost 4 bases. The CDR3 is 15 amino acids.

The rearrangement joins TRBV19 to TRBJ1-6; D might be TRBD1 (5 bases). From germline, CDR1 is LNHDA and CDR2 SQIVND (reference sequence). V shed 5 bases and J shed 7 bases, with 12 bases lying between them. CDR3 length: 14 residues. CDR3 sequence: CASSYQGSNSPLHF. The CDR3 nucleotides read TGTGCCAGTAGTTACCAGGGCAGCAATTCACCCCTCCACTTT.

The chain is built from TRBV4-2 and TRBJ2-7; D is ambiguous. Germline V gene sequence: CDR1 LGHNA, CDR2 YNFKEQ. The V gene lost 1 base and the J gene lost 5 bases, with 18 bases spanning the gap. CDR3 length equals 16 residues. CDR3 bases: TGTGCCAGCAGCCAAGCCTCCTCCCCCCCCAGGCACGAGCAGTACGTC. Amino acids: CASSQASSPPRHEQYV.

The V gene is TRBV19, the J gene TRBJ2-1, with TRBD1 as a possible D gene (6 bases). V was pared by 5 bases and J by 1 base, with 12 bases between. CDR3 length: 15 residues. Germline V gene data show CDR1 as LNHDA and CDR2 as SQIVND (reference sequence). The CDR3 bases are TGTGCCAGTAGTTTGGACAGCTTTTCCTACAATGAGCAGTTCTTC. It yields the protein CASSLDSFSYNEQFF.

The count of this clone is one. This chain joins TRBV3-1 (or the pseudogene TRBV3-2) and TRBJ2-7; tentatively, D is TRBD1 (5 bases). Trimming left V 3 bases short and J 0 bases short, with 12 bases between. The V gene's germline CDR1 is LGHDT and CDR2 YNNKEL (reference sequence). CDR3 length equals 15 residues. CDR3 in DNA: TGTGCCAGCAGCCATGGACAAATGAGCTCCTACGAGCAGTACTTC. Protein product: CASSHGQMSSYEQYF.

The V gene is TRBV20-1, the J gene TRBJ2-7; no clear D gene. Germline assignment: CDR1 DFQATT and CDR2 SNEGSKA (reference sequence). The CDR3 is 11 residues long. The V gene lost 1 base and the J gene lost 6 bases, with 7 bases spanning the gap. The chain's CDR3 is CSARGYSEQYF. The DNA for the CDR3 is TGCAGTGCTAGAGGGTACTCCGAGCAGTACTTC.

This clone was detected only a few times. Mismatch with germline at one junction end may stem from a read error. The CDR3 loop reads CASSPGTGVDNSPLHF. The DNA of the CDR3 is TGTGCCAGCAGTCCCGGGACAGGGGTTGATAACTCACCCCTCCACTTT. The chain combines TRBV2 with TRBJ1-6, with 10 bases identical to TRBD1. The CDR3 has 16 residues. Germline loops: CDR1 SNHLY, CDR2 FYNNEI.

This chain uses TRBV12-3 or TRBV12-4 with TRBJ2-7; possibly TRBD2 for D (5 bases). The V and J ends lost 6 bases and 4 bases respectively, with 10 bases between them. The CDR3 runs to 12 residues. Here the CDR3 DNA reads TGTGCCAGCAGCGCGGGCGCGTACGAGCAGTACGTC. Translated, it gives CASSAGAYEQYV.